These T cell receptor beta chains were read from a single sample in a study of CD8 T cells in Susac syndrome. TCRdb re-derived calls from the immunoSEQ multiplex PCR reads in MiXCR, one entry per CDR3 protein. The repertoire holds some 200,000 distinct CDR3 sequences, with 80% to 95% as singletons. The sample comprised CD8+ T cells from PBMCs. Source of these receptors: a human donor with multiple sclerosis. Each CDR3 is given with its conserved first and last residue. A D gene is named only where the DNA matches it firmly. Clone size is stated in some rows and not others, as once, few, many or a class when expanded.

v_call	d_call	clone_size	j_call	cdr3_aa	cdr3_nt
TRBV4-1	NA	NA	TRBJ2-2	CASRPSVGLSAGELFF	TGCGCCAGCAGGCCCAGTGTGGGCCTTAGCGCCGGGGAGCTGTTTTTT
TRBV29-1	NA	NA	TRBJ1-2	CSVDRGSGYGYTF	TGCAGCGTTGACCGCGGTTCGGGATATGGCTACACCTTC
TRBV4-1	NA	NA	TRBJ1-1	CASRGLDTEAFF	TGCGCCAGCAGGGGGTTGGACACTGAAGCTTTCTTT
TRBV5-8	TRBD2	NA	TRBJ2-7	CASSLISGSIYEQYF	TGTGCCAGCAGCTTGATAAGCGGGAGTATCTACGAGCAGTACTTC
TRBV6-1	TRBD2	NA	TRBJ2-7	CASSESGGWVIGSYEQYF	TGTGCCAGCAGTGAGTCGGGAGGGTGGGTTATCGGCTCCTACGAGCAGTACTTC
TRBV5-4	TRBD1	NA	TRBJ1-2	CASSSAPEGQGADYGYTF	TGTGCCAGCAGCTCCGCCCCTGAGGGACAGGGGGCAGACTATGGCTACACCTTC
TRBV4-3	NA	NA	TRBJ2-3	CASSLLGEGPDTQYF	TGCGCCAGCAGCCTCCTGGGAGAGGGGCCAGATACGCAGTATTTT
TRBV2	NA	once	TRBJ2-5	CASREGLPQETQYF	TGTGCCAGCAGGGAAGGACTACCCCAAGAGACCCAGTACTTC
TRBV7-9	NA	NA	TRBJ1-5	CASSDMSRPQHF	TGTGCCAGCAGCGATATGTCCCGGCCCCAGCATTTT
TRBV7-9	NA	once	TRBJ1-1	CASSPGTGTLNTEAFF	TGTGCCAGCAGCCCAGGAACAGGGACGCTTAACACTGAAGCTTTCTTT
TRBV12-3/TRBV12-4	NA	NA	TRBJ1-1	CASSYTDYTEAFF	TGTGCCAGCAGTTATACAGACTACACTGAAGCTTTCTTT
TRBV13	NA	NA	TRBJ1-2	CASSPQGWGYGYTF	TGTGCCAGCAGCCCCCAGGGTTGGGGCTATGGCTACACCTTC
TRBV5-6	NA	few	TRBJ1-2	CASSFGQSYGYTF	TGTGCCAGCAGCTTCGGACAGAGCTATGGCTACACCTTC
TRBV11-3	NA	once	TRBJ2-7	CASSLDPLEPSRPSSYEQYF	TGTGCCAGCAGCTTAGATCCGCTAGAACCATCCAGGCCCTCCTCCTACGAGCAGTACTTC
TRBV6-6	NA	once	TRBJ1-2	CASTPGGRDGYTF	TGTGCCAGCACTCCCGGGGGCAGGGATGGCTACACCTTC
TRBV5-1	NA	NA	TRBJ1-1	CASSLGTPEAFF	TGCGCCAGCAGCCTAGGGACCCCCGAAGCTTTCTTT
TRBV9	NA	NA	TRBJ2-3	CASSVGGFTDTQYF	TGTGCCAGCAGCGTAGGGGGATTCACAGATACGCAGTATTTT
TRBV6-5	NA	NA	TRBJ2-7	CASRPGAGEQYF	TGTGCCAGCAGGCCTGGAGCGGGCGAGCAGTACTTC
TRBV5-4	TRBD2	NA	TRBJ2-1	CASSPGRGYNEQFF	TGTGCCAGCAGCCCTGGGCGGGGGTACAATGAGCAGTTCTTC
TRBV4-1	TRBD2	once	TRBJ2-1	CASTSREAGYNEQFF	TGCGCCAGCACCTCGCGGGAGGCCGGCTACAATGAGCAGTTCTTC
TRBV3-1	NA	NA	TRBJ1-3	CASSHGLGDTIYF	TGTGCCAGCAGCCACGGCCTTGGAGACACCATATATTTT
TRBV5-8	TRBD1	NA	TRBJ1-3	CASRTTGTGGVLDGNTIYF	TGTGCCAGCAGAACGACCGGGACAGGGGGTGTTCTGGATGGAAACACCATATATTTT
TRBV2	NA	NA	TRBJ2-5	CASSDRGSQYF	TGTGCCAGCAGTGATCGGGGGTCCCAGTACTTC
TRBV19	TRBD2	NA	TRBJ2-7	CASSIDLSGSGGYEQYF	TGTGCCAGTAGTATAGATCTCTCTGGCAGCGGGGGATACGAGCAGTACTTC
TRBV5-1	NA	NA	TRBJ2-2	CATGGAGPTGELFF	TGCGCCACCGGCGGGGCAGGACCAACCGGGGAGCTGTTTTTT
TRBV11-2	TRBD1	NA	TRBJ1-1	CASSSPRGPRGRRVVAFF	TGTGCCAGCAGCTCCCCGCGAGGGCCCAGGGGGCGGAGAGTGGTAGCTTTCTTT
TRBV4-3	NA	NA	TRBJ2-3	CASSQSRWDPSTDTQYF	TGCGCCAGCAGCCAAAGTCGTTGGGATCCTTCCACAGATACGCAGTATTTT
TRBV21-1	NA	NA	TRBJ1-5	CASSVRDREKPLANQPQHF	TGTGCCAGCAGCGTCCGGGACAGGGAAAAACCTCTAGCCAATCAGCCCCAGCATTTT
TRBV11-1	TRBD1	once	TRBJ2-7	CASSQTGGEQYF	TGTGCCAGCAGTCAGACAGGGGGCGAGCAGTACTTC
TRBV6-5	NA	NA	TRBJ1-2	CASWERGQVYGYTF	TGTGCCAGCTGGGAACGGGGGCAGGTCTATGGCTACACCTTC
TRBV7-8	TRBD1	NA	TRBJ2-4	CASSPMPVGTGQNIQYF	TGTGCCAGCAGCCCCATGCCGGTGGGGACAGGGCAAAACATTCAGTACTTC
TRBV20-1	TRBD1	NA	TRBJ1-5	CSARDVTGVGSLGNQPQHF	TGCAGTGCTAGAGACGTGACAGGGGTAGGTAGTTTAGGCAATCAGCCCCAGCATTTT
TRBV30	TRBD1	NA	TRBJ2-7	CAWSAGTGGHEQYF	TGTGCCTGGAGTGCCGGGACAGGGGGCCACGAGCAGTACTTC
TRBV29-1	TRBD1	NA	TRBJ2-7	CSVAGQETNYEQYF	TGCAGCGTTGCAGGACAGGAAACTAACTACGAGCAGTACTTC
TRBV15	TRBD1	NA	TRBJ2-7	CATSNTGGPAYEQYF	TGTGCCACCAGCAATACAGGGGGCCCCGCCTACGAGCAGTACTTC
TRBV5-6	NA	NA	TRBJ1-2	CASSLVYGRHGYTF	TGTGCCAGCAGCTTGGTTTACGGCCGGCATGGCTACACCTTC
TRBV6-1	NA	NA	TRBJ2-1	CASSGRGFYNEQFF	TGTGCCAGCAGTGGACGGGGATTCTACAATGAGCAGTTCTTC
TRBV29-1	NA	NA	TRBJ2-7	CSVELPDDYEQYF	TGCAGCGTTGAACTCCCAGACGACTACGAGCAGTACTTC
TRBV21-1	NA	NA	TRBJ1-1	CASSKARAGKNTEAFF	TGTGCCAGCAGCAAAGCGCGGGCAGGCAAGAACACTGAAGCTTTCTTT
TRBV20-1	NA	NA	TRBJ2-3	CSARGYSGHEVPSTDTQYF	TGCAGTGCTAGAGGTTACAGTGGGCACGAGGTCCCTAGCACAGATACGCAGTATTTT
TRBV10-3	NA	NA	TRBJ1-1	CAISESLSEAFF	TGTGCCATCAGTGAGTCGTTAAGTGAAGCTTTCTTT
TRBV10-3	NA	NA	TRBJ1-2	CAISVGFINYGYTF	TGTGCCATCAGTGTGGGTTTTATTAACTATGGCTACACCTTC
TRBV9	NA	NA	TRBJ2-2	CASSVGGLGGELFF	TGTGCCAGCAGCGTTGGTGGGTTGGGCGGGGAGCTGTTTTTT
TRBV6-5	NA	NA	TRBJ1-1	CASSHEGTEAFF	TGTGCCAGCAGCCACGAGGGAACTGAAGCTTTCTTT
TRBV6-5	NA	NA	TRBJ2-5	CASSYASLGAQYF	TGTGCCAGCAGTTACGCCTCTCTGGGGGCCCAGTACTTC
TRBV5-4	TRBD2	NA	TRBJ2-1	CASSLGLADNEQFF	TGTGCCAGCAGCTTGGGACTAGCGGACAATGAGCAGTTCTTC
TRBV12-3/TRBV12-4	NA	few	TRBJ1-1	CASSFGSEAFF	TGTGCCAGCAGTTTTGGTTCTGAAGCTTTCTTT
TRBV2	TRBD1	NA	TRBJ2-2	CASRDRGNTGELFF	TGTGCCAGCAGGGACAGGGGGAACACCGGGGAGCTGTTTTTT
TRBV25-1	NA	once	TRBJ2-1	CASSEVSGDEQFF	TGTGCCAGCAGTGAAGTCAGTGGCGATGAGCAGTTCTTC
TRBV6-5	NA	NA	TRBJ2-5	CASRPTGGEETQYF	TGTGCCAGCAGACCGACAGGTGGGGAAGAGACCCAGTACTTC
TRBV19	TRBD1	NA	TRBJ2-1	CASGTVRYNEQFF	TGTGCCAGTGGGACAGTACGATACAATGAGCAGTTCTTC
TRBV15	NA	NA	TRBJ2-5	CATSRDLGVGETQYF	TGTGCCACCAGCAGAGACTTGGGGGTAGGAGAGACCCAGTACTTC
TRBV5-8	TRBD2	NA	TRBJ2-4	CASSQQLSGGPSTKNIQYF	TGTGCCAGCAGCCAACAATTGAGCGGGGGGCCCTCGACCAAAAACATTCAGTACTTC
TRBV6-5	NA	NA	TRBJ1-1	CASSWGQNTEAFF	TGTGCCAGCAGTTGGGGCCAAAACACTGAAGCTTTCTTT
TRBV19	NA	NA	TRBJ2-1	CASNAGALSSYNEQFF	TGTGCCAGTAACGCGGGGGCCTTGAGCTCCTACAATGAGCAGTTCTTC
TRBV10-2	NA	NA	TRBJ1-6	CASSEDPRGYSPLHF	TGCGCCAGCAGTGAGGACCCCAGGGGATATTCACCCCTCCACTTT
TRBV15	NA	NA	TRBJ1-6	CATSRDAGRSPLHF	TGTGCCACCAGCAGAGACGCGGGTCGGTCACCCCTCCACTTT
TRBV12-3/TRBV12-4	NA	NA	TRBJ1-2	CASNGGRGYTF	TGTGCCAGCAACGGCGGTAGAGGCTACACCTTC
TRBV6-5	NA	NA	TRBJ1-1	CASSYSPGGGEAFF	TGTGCCAGCAGTTACTCGCCCGGGGGGGGTGAAGCTTTCTTT
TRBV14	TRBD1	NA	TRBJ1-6	CASSPGTGLTLHF	TGTGCCAGCAGCCCCGGGACAGGGCTTACCCTCCACTTT